These T cell receptor beta chains were read from a single sample in a study of T cell responses to AZD1222 COVID-19 vaccine. Profiled with immunoSEQ multiplex PCR; TCRdb holds only in-frame clones, not every one. Altogether fewer than 150,000 clones are present, 80% to 95% being singletons, with the ten largest covering approximately 3.4%. The sample here was peripheral blood, taken on day 0 of AZD1222 vaccination. The receptors here all came from an adult in good health. Each CDR3 is given with its conserved first and last residue. The D gene is left open where the match is weak. Rows give clone size only sometimes, using once, few, many, or a class for an expanded clone.

clone size,D gene,V gene,J gene,CDR3 protein,CDR3 DNA
-,TRBD1,TRBV19,TRBJ2-2,CASSNDRVDTGELFF,TGTGCCAGTAGTAATGACAGGGTGGACACCGGGGAGCTGTTTTTT
-,-,TRBV28,TRBJ2-1,CAVEGTGGNEQFF,TGTGCAGTGGAGGGCACTGGGGGCAATGAGCAGTTCTTC
-,-,TRBV28,TRBJ2-7,CASSDSYEQYF,TGTGCCAGCAGCGACAGCTACGAGCAGTACTTC
once,-,TRBV19,TRBJ1-4,CASSTRGGEKLFF,TGTGCCAGTAGCACCCGGGGGGGTGAAAAACTGTTTTTT
-,TRBD2,TRBV7-2,TRBJ2-1,CASSLGLAGGNEQFF,TGTGCCAGCAGCTTGGGACTAGCGGGAGGTAATGAGCAGTTCTTC
-,-,TRBV4-1,TRBJ1-4,CASSQDSSSNEKLFF,TGCGCCAGCAGCCAAGATAGCAGCTCTAATGAAAAACTGTTTTTT
-,-,TRBV6-5,TRBJ1-6,CASRQESNSPLHF,TGTGCCAGCAGACAGGAGTCTAATTCACCCCTCCACTTT
-,-,TRBV2,TRBJ2-7,CASRDPVSYGNEQYF,TGTGCCAGCAGGGATCCCGTAAGTTATGGGAACGAGCAGTACTTC
-,TRBD2,TRBV12-5,TRBJ2-1,CASGLGLAGDNEQFF,TGTGCTAGTGGTTTAGGACTAGCGGGAGACAATGAGCAGTTCTTC
-,-,TRBV19,TRBJ2-5,CASSMGSQETQYF,TGTGCCAGTAGTATGGGTAGTCAAGAGACCCAGTACTTC
-,TRBD1,TRBV7-8,TRBJ1-4,CASSLRTATGGGEKLFF,TGTGCCAGCAGCTTAAGGACCGCGACAGGGGGCGGCGAAAAACTGTTTTTT
-,-,TRBV7-8,TRBJ1-1,CASSFPGGEAFF,TGTGCCAGCAGCTTTCCGGGCGGTGAAGCTTTCTTT